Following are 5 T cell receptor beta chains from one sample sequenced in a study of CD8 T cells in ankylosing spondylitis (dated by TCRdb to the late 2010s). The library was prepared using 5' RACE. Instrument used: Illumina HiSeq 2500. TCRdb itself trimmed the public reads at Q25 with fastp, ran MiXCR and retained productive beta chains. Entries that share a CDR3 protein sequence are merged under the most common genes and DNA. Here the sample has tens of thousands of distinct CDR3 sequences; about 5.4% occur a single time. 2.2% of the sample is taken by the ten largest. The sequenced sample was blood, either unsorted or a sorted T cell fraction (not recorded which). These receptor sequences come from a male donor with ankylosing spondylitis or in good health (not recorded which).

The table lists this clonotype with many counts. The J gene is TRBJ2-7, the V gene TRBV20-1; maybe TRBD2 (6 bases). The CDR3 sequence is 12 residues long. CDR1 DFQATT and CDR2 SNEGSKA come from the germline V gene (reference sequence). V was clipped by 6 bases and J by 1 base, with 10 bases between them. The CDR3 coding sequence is TGCAGTGCCGGGGGTCCTTCCTACGAGCAGTACTTC. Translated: CSAGGPSYEQYF.

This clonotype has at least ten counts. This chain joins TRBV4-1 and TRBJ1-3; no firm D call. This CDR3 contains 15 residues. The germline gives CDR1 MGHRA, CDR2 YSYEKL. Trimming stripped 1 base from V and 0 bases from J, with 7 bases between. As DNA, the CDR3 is TGCGCCAGCAGCCAAGTAGCCCACTCTGGAAACACCATATATTTT. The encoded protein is CASSQVAHSGNTIYF.

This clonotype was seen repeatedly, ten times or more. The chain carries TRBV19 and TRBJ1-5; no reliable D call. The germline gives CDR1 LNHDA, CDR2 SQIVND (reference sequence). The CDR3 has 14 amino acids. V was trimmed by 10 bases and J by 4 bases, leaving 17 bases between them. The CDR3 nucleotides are TGTGCCACTCTCCCAAACGAGTGGAATCAGCCCCAGCATTTT. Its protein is CATLPNEWNQPQHF.

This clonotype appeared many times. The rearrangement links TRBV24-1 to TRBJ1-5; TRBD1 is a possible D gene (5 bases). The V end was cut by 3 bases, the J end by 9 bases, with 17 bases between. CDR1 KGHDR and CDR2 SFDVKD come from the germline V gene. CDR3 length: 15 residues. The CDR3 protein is CATSDSGQGESPQHF. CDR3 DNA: TGTGCCACCAGTGATAGTGGCCAGGGAGAATCGCCCCAGCATTTT.

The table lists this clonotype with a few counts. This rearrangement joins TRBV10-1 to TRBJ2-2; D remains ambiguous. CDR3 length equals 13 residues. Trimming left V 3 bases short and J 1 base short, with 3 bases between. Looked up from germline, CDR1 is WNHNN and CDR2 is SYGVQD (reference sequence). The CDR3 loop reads CASSEQNTGELFF. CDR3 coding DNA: TGCGCCAGCAGTGAACAGAACACCGGGGAGCTGTTTTTT.